One and the same sample provided the 4 T cell receptor beta chains below, sequenced in a study of T-cell memory formation after mild COVID-19. TCRdb redid the calling of the 5' RACE reads with MiXCR, one entry per CDR3 protein. The sample has around 320,000 distinct CDR3 sequences, 14% seen once. Material: PBMCs or a T cell subset sorted from them (not recorded which). Every receptor here comes from a man aged 18 to 35 who had mild COVID-19 (a few samples of this study predate the infection). Cell type and time point are not known.

This clonotype was picked up a small number of times. The chain recombines TRBV4-3 with TRBJ1-1, with a weak D call TRBD1 (5 bases). Germline values: CDR1 LGHNA, CDR2 YSLEER. Trimming shortened V by 1 base and J by 4 bases, and 13 bases separated the two germline ends. This CDR3 has 15 amino acids. The CDR3 nucleotides are TGCGCCAGCAGCCAAGTCAGGCGGGGGTTCACTGAAGCTTTCTTT. Translating gives CASSQVRRGFTEAFF.

There are a few counts of this clonotype. The V and J genes are TRBV5-1 and TRBJ2-1; 9 bases match TRBD1. The V gene end was trimmed by 5 bases and the J gene end by 0 bases; junction bases not matched to a gene: 6. The CDR3 totals 16 residues. Per the germline V gene, CDR1 is SGHRS and CDR2 is YFSETQ. CDR3 sequence: CASRFGQGPSYNEQFF. CDR3 nucleotides: TGCGCCAGCAGATTTGGACAGGGGCCCTCCTACAATGAGCAGTTCTTC.

This rearrangement joins TRBV11-2 to TRBJ2-7, with D uncertain. CDR3 size: 11 residues. From germline, CDR1 is SGHAT and CDR2 FQNNGV. Trimming removed 5 bases from V and 3 bases from J, with 5 bases in between. CDR3 bases: TGTGCCAGCAGCGCAAGCTACGAGCAGTACGTC. Amino acids: CASSASYEQYV.

This clonotype came up many times. This CDR3 reads CASSAGQGDTEAFF. The CDR3 DNA follows: TGTGCCAGCAGCGCCGGACAGGGGGACACTGAAGCTTTCTTT. The chain employs TRBV7-6 and TRBJ1-1; 10 nucleotides match TRBD1. The CDR3 contains 14 residues. With 5 bases clipped from V and 3 bases from J, the junction kept 3 bases outside the gene matches. CDR1 SGHVS and CDR2 FNYEAQ come from the germline V gene. The variable domain in full, with the rest retrieved from reference TRBV7-6 and TRBJ1-1, is GAGVSQSPRYKVTKRGQDVALRCDPISGHVSLYWYRQALGQGPEFLTYFNYEAQQDKSGLPNDRFSAERPEGSISTLTIQRTEQRDSAMYRCASSAGQGDTEAFFGQGTRLTVV.